These T cell receptor beta chains were read from a single sample in a study of cytomegalovirus exposure and HLA in healthy donors. Assay: immunoSEQ multiplex PCR; the TCRdb copy retains only in-frame clones and omits some. The sample carries about 210,000 clones, around 87% recorded once. The sequencing sample was made of PBMCs. The receptor set was obtained from a boy between 2 and 10 years old in good health and CMV-seronegative. Each CDR3 is given with its conserved first and last residue. The D gene is left open where the match is weak. Part of the rows lack a size; the others show once, few, many or a class for expanded clones.

J gene	V gene	clone size	D gene	CDR3 protein	CDR3 DNA
TRBJ2-1	TRBV10-1	-	TRBD2	CASSGRRGSYNEQFF	TGCGCCAGCAGTGGGAGGCGGGGGTCCTACAATGAGCAGTTCTTC
TRBJ2-7	TRBV5-1	-	-	CASRGQYEQYF	TGCGCCAGCAGGGGGCAATACGAGCAGTACTTC
TRBJ1-4	TRBV4-1	-	-	CASSRSRVDEKLFF	TGCGCCAGCAGCCGGTCCAGGGTCGACGAAAAACTGTTTTTT
TRBJ1-2	TRBV9	-	TRBD1	CASSAGTGDGYTF	TGTGCCAGCAGCGCCGGGACAGGGGATGGCTACACCTTC
TRBJ2-6	TRBV5-8	-	-	CASVPAGLISGANVLTF	TGTGCCAGCGTACCCGCCGGACTCATCTCTGGGGCCAACGTCCTGACTTTC
TRBJ1-1	TRBV2	-	-	CASSERINTEAFF	TGTGCCAGCAGTGAGCGGATTAACACTGAAGCTTTCTTT
TRBJ2-1	TRBV28	-	-	CASSLWGLDNEQFF	TGTGCCAGCAGTTTATGGGGACTTGACAATGAGCAGTTCTTC
TRBJ2-3	TRBV19	-	-	CASRDNPTYTQYF	TGTGCCAGCCGGGACAATCCCACTTATACGCAGTATTTT
TRBJ2-7	TRBV7-9	-	-	CASSFWAQDSYEQYF	TGTGCCAGCAGCTTCTGGGCACAGGACTCCTACGAGCAGTACTTC
TRBJ1-6	TRBV28	once	TRBD1	CASKPDRNNSPLRF	TGTGCCAGCAAGCCGGACAGGAACAATTCACCCCTCCGCTTT
TRBJ2-3	TRBV6-5	-	-	CASSYPEGGTDTQYF	TGTGCCAGCAGTTACCCTGAGGGGGGCACAGATACGCAGTATTTT
TRBJ2-1	TRBV29-1	-	TRBD2	CSVEGLAGGSSYNEQFF	TGCAGCGTTGAGGGACTAGCGGGAGGGAGCTCCTACAATGAGCAGTTCTTC
TRBJ2-7	TRBV27	-	-	CASNQCRQSPYEQYF	TGTGCCAGCAATCAGTGTCGCCAATCTCCCTACGAGCAGTACTTC
TRBJ2-1	TRBV7-9	-	TRBD2	CASSRNPLAGDLSYNEQFF	TGTGCCAGCAGCCGCAACCCACTAGCGGGGGATCTCTCCTACAATGAGCAGTTCTTC
TRBJ1-1	TRBV6-5	once	-	CASTRDSTQEAFF	TGTGCCAGCACAAGAGACAGTACCCAGGAAGCTTTCTTT
TRBJ1-1	TRBV7-9	once	-	CAPQVMNTEAFF	TGTGCCCCGCAGGTAATGAACACTGAAGCTTTCTTT
TRBJ2-3	TRBV11-3	-	TRBD1	CASSPRTGVTDTQYF	TGTGCCAGCAGCCCGCGGACAGGGGTAACAGATACGCAGTATTTT
TRBJ2-7	TRBV27	-	TRBD2	CASSLKSASSGRGNEQYF	TGTGCCAGCAGTTTAAAGTCAGCTTCTAGCGGGAGAGGGAACGAGCAGTACTTC
TRBJ2-7	TRBV11-3	-	-	CASSLGRSYEQYF	TGTGCCAGCAGCTTAGGCAGGTCCTACGAGCAGTACTTC
TRBJ2-7	TRBV7-3	-	-	CASSLAGSYEQYF	TGTGCCAGCAGCTTAGCGGGTTCCTACGAGCAGTACTTC
TRBJ2-2	TRBV19	once	-	CASSYGTHNTGELFF	TGTGCCAGTAGTTACGGGACACACAACACCGGGGAGCTGTTTTTT
TRBJ1-4	TRBV19	-	-	CASRSNRVSYEKLFF	TGTGCCAGTAGGTCCAACAGGGTTTCTTACGAAAAACTGTTTTTT
TRBJ2-7	TRBV27	-	TRBD2	CASSDQRGNPTDEQYF	TGTGCCAGCAGTGACCAGCGGGGCAACCCTACCGACGAGCAGTACTTC
TRBJ1-1	TRBV7-3	once	TRBD1	CASSLGRTGDTEAFF	TGTGCCAGCAGCCTCGGCCGGACAGGGGACACTGAAGCTTTCTTT
TRBJ1-2	TRBV7-2	-	-	CASSFVLANYGYTF	TGTGCCAGCAGCTTTGTCCTGGCCAACTATGGCTACACCTTC
TRBJ2-7	TRBV4-1	-	-	CASSQKQGFYEQYF	TGCGCCAGCAGCCAGAAACAGGGATTCTACGAGCAGTACTTC
TRBJ1-2	TRBV5-6	-	-	CASSLVGAPYGYTF	TGTGCCAGCAGCTTGGTGGGGGCCCCCTATGGCTACACCTTC
TRBJ1-5	TRBV19	-	-	CASSIRGQGFSYQPQHF	TGTGCCAGTAGTATACGAGGGCAGGGGTTCTCCTATCAGCCCCAGCATTTT
TRBJ2-3	TRBV7-3	-	TRBD2	CASRLSGSGGKTDTQYF	TGTGCCAGCAGGCTTTCCGGTAGCGGGGGAAAGACAGATACGCAGTATTTT
TRBJ2-7	TRBV28	-	TRBD2	CASRMGLAGYEQYF	TGTGCCAGCAGGATGGGACTAGCGGGCTACGAGCAGTACTTC
TRBJ1-1	TRBV27	few	-	CASSLSWQGKEAFF	TGTGCCAGCAGTTTATCGTGGCAGGGGAAAGAGGCTTTCTTT
TRBJ2-7	TRBV9	once	TRBD1	CASSARTGFDEQYF	TGTGCCAGCAGTGCACGGACAGGGTTTGACGAGCAGTACTTC
TRBJ2-3	TRBV13	-	TRBD2	CASSLERGLAGGHLGDTQYF	TGTGCCAGCAGCTTAGAGCGGGGACTAGCGGGAGGCCACCTTGGGGATACGCAGTATTTT
TRBJ2-6	TRBV6-1	-	-	CASSETSSGANVLTF	TGTGCCAGCAGTGAAACGAGCTCTGGGGCCAACGTCCTGACTTTC
TRBJ2-5	TRBV28	-	-	CASSLYLARKGETQYF	TGTGCCAGCAGTTTATATCTAGCGCGAAAGGGGGAGACCCAGTACTTC
TRBJ1-3	TRBV15	-	TRBD1	CATSPPGTGGNTIYF	TGTGCCACCAGCCCACCCGGGACAGGGGGAAACACCATATATTTT
TRBJ2-7	TRBV18	-	-	CASSPGTSSYEQYF	TGTGCCAGCTCCCCCGGAACTAGCAGTTACGAGCAGTACTTC
TRBJ2-1	TRBV15	-	TRBD2	CATSRDTTVGGRAGEQFF	TGTGCCACCAGCAGAGATACGACGGTGGGCGGGAGGGCCGGTGAGCAGTTCTTC
TRBJ1-1	TRBV27	-	TRBD1	CASRTGTGHTEAFF	TGTGCCAGCAGAACCGGGACAGGGCACACTGAAGCTTTCTTT
TRBJ2-5	TRBV5-6	-	-	CASSPGTVQETQYF	TGTGCCAGCAGCCCAGGGACTGTCCAAGAGACCCAGTACTTC
TRBJ1-2	TRBV15	-	-	CATSRVIRDGYTF	TGTGCCACCAGCAGAGTAATCAGGGATGGCTACACCTTC
TRBJ1-6	TRBV5-1	-	-	CASSFVTGTNSPLHF	TGCGCCAGCAGCTTTGTGACGGGAACCAATTCACCCCTCCACTTT
TRBJ2-5	TRBV7-3	-	TRBD1	CASSPRQGQMETQYF	TGTGCCAGCAGCCCACGACAGGGACAGATGGAGACCCAGTACTTC
TRBJ2-1	TRBV19	-	TRBD2	CASRTSGNPINEQFF	TGTGCCAGTAGGACTAGCGGGAACCCTATCAATGAGCAGTTCTTC
TRBJ2-7	TRBV6-5	few	TRBD1	CASSYNRGEPHEQYF	TGTGCCAGCAGTTACAACAGGGGAGAACCCCACGAGCAGTACTTC
TRBJ2-7	TRBV30	-	TRBD2	CAWSQTGGAYF	TGTGCCTGGAGTCAGACGGGAGGGGCGTACTTC
TRBJ2-2	TRBV18	-	-	CASSPLANTGELFF	TGTGCCAGCTCACCTCTAGCTAACACCGGGGAGCTGTTTTTT
TRBJ1-4	TRBV2	-	-	CASKKGKDEKLFF	TGTGCCAGCAAAAAGGGGAAGGACGAAAAACTGTTTTTT
TRBJ1-2	TRBV4-1	-	-	CASSQERTSHRYGYTF	TGCGCCAGCAGCCAAGAACGGACATCCCATCGCTATGGCTACACCTTC
TRBJ1-2	TRBV19	-	-	CASRRGGENYGYTF	TGTGCCAGTAGGCGGGGAGGGGAAAACTATGGCTACACCTTC
TRBJ2-5	TRBV9	-	TRBD2	CASSLPTGGPRNQETQYF	TGTGCCAGCAGCCTCCCCACGGGGGGACCACGGAACCAAGAGACCCAGTACTTC
TRBJ2-7	TRBV5-1	-	-	CASSSVDRAYEQYF	TGCGCCAGCAGCTCGGTAGACAGAGCCTACGAGCAGTACTTC
TRBJ2-7	TRBV14	-	TRBD2	CASSQGLAESYEQYF	TGTGCCAGCAGCCAAGGACTAGCGGAGTCCTACGAGCAGTACTTC